This T cell receptor beta chain derives from a study of T cells after somatic rescue of genetic block. TCRdb's copy holds only in-frame clones and misses some; the assay was immunoSEQ multiplex PCR. Of about 67,000 clones listed, about 91% are singletons. The clonotype was recovered from a man aged 35-49 years. Material for sequencing was peripheral blood mononuclear cells (PBMCs).

The CDR3 is CASRRGPGSTDTQYF. In DNA, the CDR3 is TGTGCCAGCCGGCGGGGGCCAGGGAGCACAGATACGCAGTATTTT. The chain employs TRBV18 and TRBJ2-3, with D maybe TRBD2 (7 bases). The V gene's germline CDR1 is KGHSH and CDR2 LQKENI. The CDR3 consists of 15 residues. The germline V and J ends were trimmed by 8 bases and 0 bases, with 15 bases remaining between them.